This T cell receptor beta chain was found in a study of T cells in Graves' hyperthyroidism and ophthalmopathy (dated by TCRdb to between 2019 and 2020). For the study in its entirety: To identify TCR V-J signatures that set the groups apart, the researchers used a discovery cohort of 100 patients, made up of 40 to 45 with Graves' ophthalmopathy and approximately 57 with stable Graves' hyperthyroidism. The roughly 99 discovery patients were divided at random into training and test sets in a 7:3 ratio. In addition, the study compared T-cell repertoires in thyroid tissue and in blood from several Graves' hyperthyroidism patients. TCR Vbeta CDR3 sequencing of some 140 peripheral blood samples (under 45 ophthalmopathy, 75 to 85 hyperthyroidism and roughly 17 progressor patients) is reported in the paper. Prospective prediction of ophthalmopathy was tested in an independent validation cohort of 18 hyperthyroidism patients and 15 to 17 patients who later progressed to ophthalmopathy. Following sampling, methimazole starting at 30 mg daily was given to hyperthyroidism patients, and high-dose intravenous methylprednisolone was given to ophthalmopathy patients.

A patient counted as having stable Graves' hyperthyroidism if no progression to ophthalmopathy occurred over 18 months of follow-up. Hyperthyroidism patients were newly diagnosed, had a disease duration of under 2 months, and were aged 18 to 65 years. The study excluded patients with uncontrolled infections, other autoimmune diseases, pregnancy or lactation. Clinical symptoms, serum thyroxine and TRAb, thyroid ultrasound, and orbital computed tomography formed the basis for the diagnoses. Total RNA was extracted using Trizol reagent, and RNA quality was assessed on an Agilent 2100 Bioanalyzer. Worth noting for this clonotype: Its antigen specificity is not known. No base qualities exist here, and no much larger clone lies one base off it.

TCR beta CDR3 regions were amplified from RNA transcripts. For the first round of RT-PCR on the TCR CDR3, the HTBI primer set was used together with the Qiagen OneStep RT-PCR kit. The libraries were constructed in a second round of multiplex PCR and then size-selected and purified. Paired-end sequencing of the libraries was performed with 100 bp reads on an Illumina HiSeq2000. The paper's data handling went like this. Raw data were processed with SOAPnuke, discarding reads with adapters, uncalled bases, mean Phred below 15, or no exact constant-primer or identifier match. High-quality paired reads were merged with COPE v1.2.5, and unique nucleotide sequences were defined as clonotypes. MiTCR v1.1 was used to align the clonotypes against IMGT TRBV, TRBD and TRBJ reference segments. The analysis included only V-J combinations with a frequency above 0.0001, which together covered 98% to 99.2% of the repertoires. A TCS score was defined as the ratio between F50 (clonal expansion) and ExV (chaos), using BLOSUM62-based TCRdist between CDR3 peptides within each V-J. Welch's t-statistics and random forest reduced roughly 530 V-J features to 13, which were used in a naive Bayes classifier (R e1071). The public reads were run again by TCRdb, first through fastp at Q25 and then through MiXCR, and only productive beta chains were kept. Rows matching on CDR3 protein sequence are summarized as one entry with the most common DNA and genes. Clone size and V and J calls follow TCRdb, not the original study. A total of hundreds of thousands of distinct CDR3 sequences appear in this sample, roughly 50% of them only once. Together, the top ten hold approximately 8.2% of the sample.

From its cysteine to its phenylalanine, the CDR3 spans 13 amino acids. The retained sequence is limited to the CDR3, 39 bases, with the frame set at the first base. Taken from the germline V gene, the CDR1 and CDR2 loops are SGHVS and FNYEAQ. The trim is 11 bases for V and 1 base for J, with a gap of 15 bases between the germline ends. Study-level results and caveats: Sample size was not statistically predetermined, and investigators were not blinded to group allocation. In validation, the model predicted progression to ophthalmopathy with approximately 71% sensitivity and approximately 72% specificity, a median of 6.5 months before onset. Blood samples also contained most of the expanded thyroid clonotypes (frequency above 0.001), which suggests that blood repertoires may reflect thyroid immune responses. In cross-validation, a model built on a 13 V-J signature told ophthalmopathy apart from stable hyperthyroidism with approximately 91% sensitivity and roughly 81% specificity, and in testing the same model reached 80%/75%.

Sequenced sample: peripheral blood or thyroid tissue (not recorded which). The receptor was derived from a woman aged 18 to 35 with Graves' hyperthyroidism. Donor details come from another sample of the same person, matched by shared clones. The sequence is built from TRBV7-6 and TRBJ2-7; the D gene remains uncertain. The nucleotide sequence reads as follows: TGTGCCGACGCCGGGTATCGTTCCTACGAGCAGTACTTC. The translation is CADAGYRSYEQYF.